This T cell receptor beta chain derives from a study of blood T cell repertoires in COVID-19. Study background: T cells, B-cell-depleted T cells, or PBMCs provided the cDNA or gDNA that served as material.

In the authors' methods: Using reference gene primer amplification, nucleated cell counts were estimated. The protocol was immunoSEQ multiplex PCR, while the TCRdb copy is restricted to in-frame clones and leaves out a portion. V, J and clone size reflect that table, while D and trimming were determined from the DNA. Among around 320,000 clones listed, roughly 90% were seen once. Seattle-derived patients entered the study during active infection and were followed longitudinally. Germline V lookup: CDR1 SQVTM, CDR2 ANQGSEA. The CDR3 extends over 16 amino acids. V lost 5 bases and J 0 bases, leaving 17 bases between the germline ends.

J is TRBJ2-1 and V is TRBV29-1, with a tentative D call TRBD2 (6 bases). Sequencing was done on a sample of peripheral blood. This receptor was taken from a woman between 25 and 40 years old with COVID-19, enrolled during active disease. CDR3 DNA sequence: TGCAGCGTTCCCAAGATTGGGGGGAGCTCCTACAATGAGCAGTTCTTC. Encoded protein: CSVPKIGGSSYNEQFF.